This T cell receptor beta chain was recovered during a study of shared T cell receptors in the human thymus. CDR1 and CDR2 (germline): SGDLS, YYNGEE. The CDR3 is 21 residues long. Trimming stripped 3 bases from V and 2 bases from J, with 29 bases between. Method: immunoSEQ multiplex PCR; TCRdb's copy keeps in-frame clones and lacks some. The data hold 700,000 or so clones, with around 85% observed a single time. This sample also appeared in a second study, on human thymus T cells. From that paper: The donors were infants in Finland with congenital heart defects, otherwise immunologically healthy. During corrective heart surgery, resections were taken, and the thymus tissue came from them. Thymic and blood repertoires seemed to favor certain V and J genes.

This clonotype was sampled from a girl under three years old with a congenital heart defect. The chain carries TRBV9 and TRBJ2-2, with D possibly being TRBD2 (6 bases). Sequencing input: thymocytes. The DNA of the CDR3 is TGTGCCAGCAGCGCCCCAAGCCACACAAAACCCGGGACTGTAAACACCGGGGAGCTGTTTTTT. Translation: CASSAPSHTKPGTVNTGELFF.